This T cell receptor (beta chain) was identified in a study of blood T cell repertoires in COVID-19. As for the study in general: PBMCs, B-cell-depleted T cells, or T cells provided the cDNA or gDNA that made up the material.

Per the original methods: Estimates of nucleated cell counts were drawn from the amplification of reference gene primers. The assay was immunoSEQ multiplex PCR, and TCRdb's table has in-frame clones only and misses some. V and J calls and clone size are as listed in that table; D and trimming were resolved from the DNA. The sample shows under 400,000 clones, about 90% of them seen only once. The V gene's germline CDR1 is LNHDA and CDR2 SQIVND (reference sequence). V lost 8 bases to trimming and J lost 4 bases; unmatched junction nucleotides: 8. This CDR3 comprises 14 residues. Sequenced sample: peripheral blood. The sequence was obtained from a woman under 40 with COVID-19, enrolled during active disease. The chain carries TRBV19 and TRBJ1-5, with TRBD1 matching over 7 bases. The CDR3 protein is CASVQGTANQPQHF. The CDR3 DNA sequence: TGTGCCAGTGTGCAGGGGACAGCAAATCAGCCCCAGCATTTT.